This T cell receptor (beta chain) was documented in a study of human T cells and chemical hapten exposure. Time point given: pre-sensitization, week 0. Documented treatment: therapeutic diphenylcyclopropenone sensitization with weekly scalp DPC. V lost 7 bases and J lost 2, with 12 bases in between. The CDR3 consists of 13 residues. CDR1 is SGHRS, CDR2 YFSETQ, per germline. TCRdb re-analysed the RACE reads in MiXCR, keeping a single row per CDR3 protein. Of roughly 100,000 distinct CDR3 sequences in the sample, less than 14% were seen once. The sample was whole blood, taken in connection with sensitization to the hapten diphenylcyclopropenone (DPC). V usage is TRBV5-1 and J usage is TRBJ1-1; weak D call: TRBD1 (5 bases). The TCR comes from a woman in her sixties with alopecia areata. Some clones in this sample may be carry-over from other donors' samples. The CDR3 DNA follows: TGCGCCAGCCTGGGACGGGAAAACACTGAAGCTTTCTTT. Its translation is CASLGRENTEAFF.